This TCR beta chain was retrieved from a study of blood T cell repertoires in COVID-19. Study-level background: PBMCs, B-cell-depleted T cells, or T cells were the source of the cDNA or gDNA that made up the material.

Categorization into cohorts depended on clinical history that participants reported. Assay used: immunoSEQ multiplex PCR; TCRdb lists only in-frame clones, some missing. Altogether roughly 250,000 clones are present, more than 75% being singletons, with the ten largest covering about 1.6%. This CDR3 is built from 15 residues. Germline V gene lookup returns CDR1 MNHEY and CDR2 SVGEGT. Trimming cost V 5 bases and J 2 bases; bases outside gene matches: 6. The receptor was derived from a woman aged 45 to 65 who had recovered from COVID-19. Sequencing input: PBMCs or T cells enriched from blood (not recorded which). The chain uses TRBV6-2 or TRBV6-3 and TRBJ2-7; 10 bases align to TRBD1. The CDR3 bases are TGTGCCAGCAGTAGATGGACAGGGGGTACCTACGAGCAGTACTTC. Amino acids: CASSRWTGGTYEQYF.